These 8 T cell receptor beta chains share one sample of origin, sequenced in a study of blood T cells in healthy people across ages. It was with a sample-barcoded 5' primer and a J-beta primer mix that a second PCR of about 6 to 12 cycles was run. TCRdb re-derived calls from the 5' RACE reads in MiXCR, one entry per CDR3 protein. This sample has about 1,500,000 distinct CDR3 sequences, with 42% found just once. Material: blood. Every receptor here comes from a woman between 18 and 29 years old in good health.

This rearrangement joins TRBV27 to TRBJ2-7; tentatively, D is TRBD1 or TRBD2 (5 bases each). V was trimmed by 3 bases and J by 5 bases, leaving 11 bases between them. Germline loops: CDR1 MNHEY, CDR2 SMNVEV (reference sequence). This CDR3 has 13 residues. This chain's CDR3 is CASSFVGDHEQYF. CDR3 bases: TGTGCCAGCAGTTTCGTGGGGGATCACGAGCAGTACTTC.

The genes are TRBV29-1 and TRBJ2-5, with D maybe TRBD1 (5 bases). The V gene's germline CDR1 is SQVTM and CDR2 ANQGSEA. This CDR3 has 12 amino acids. V lost 3 bases, J lost 5 bases, and 10 bases lay in between. The CDR3: CSVEARVETQYF. CDR3 DNA: TGCAGCGTTGAGGCCAGGGTCGAGACCCAGTACTTC.

This rearrangement joins TRBV7-2 to TRBJ1-6; 11 nucleotides match TRBD1. After removal of 3 bases from V and 8 bases from J, the junction contained 3 bases not matched to a gene. Germline V lookup: CDR1 SGHTA, CDR2 FQGNSA. The CDR3 runs 15 residues. The CDR3 loop is CASSFGQGAYSPLHF. DNA of the CDR3: TGTGCCAGCAGCTTTGGACAGGGGGCGTATTCACCCCTCCACTTT. Full variable domain (missing parts from reference TRBV7-2 and TRBJ1-6): GAGVSQSPSNKVTEKGKDVELRCDPISGHTALYWYRQSLGQGLEFLIYFQGNSAPDKSGLPSDRFSAERTGGSVSTLTIQRTQQEDSAVYLCASSFGQGAYSPLHFGNGTRLTVT.

This clonotype came up many times. A read error may produce the germline difference seen at one junction end. This sequence joins TRBV20-1 and TRBJ1-2; D is ambiguous. Germline CDR1 is DFQATT and CDR2 is SNEGSKA (reference sequence). The CDR3 totals 11 residues. CDR3 DNA sequence: TGCAGTGCCAGAGGGCCCTATGGCTACACCTTC. Encoded protein: CSARGPYGYTF.

The rearrangement uses TRBV20-1 and TRBJ2-3; 8 nucleotides agree with TRBD1. V was clipped by 3 bases and J by 7 bases; unmatched bases: 9. The germline CDR1 and CDR2 sequences are DFQATT and SNEGSKA (reference sequence). The CDR3 sequence is 14 residues long. CDR3 nucleotide sequence: TGCAGTGCTAGTTTGGCAGGGGGCCGAAATACGCAGTATTTT. Amino acids: CSASLAGGRNTQYF.

The rearrangement joins TRBV12-3 or TRBV12-4 to TRBJ2-3; 8 bases line up with TRBD2. Germline trimming cut 7 bases from V and 3 bases from J; bases unmatched to any gene: 9. The CDR3 sequence is 15 residues long. The CDR3 loop is CASTAGLVRTDTQYF. In nucleotides, the CDR3 is TGTGCCAGCACCGCGGGACTAGTGAGAACAGATACGCAGTATTTT.

This clonotype was picked up a small number of times. V gene TRBV4-1 combines with J gene TRBJ2-3; TRBD2 is a possible D gene (7 bases). Germline V gene sequence: CDR1 MGHRA, CDR2 YSYEKL. Trimming shortened V by 1 base and J by 3 bases, and 14 bases separated the two germline ends. This CDR3 contains 16 residues. The CDR3 here is CASSQARRGPTDTQYF. CDR3 bases: TGCGCCAGCAGCCAAGCGAGGCGGGGGCCTACAGATACGCAGTATTTT.

The table lists this clonotype with a few counts. This sequence joins TRBV27 and TRBJ1-2; maybe TRBD1 (5 bases). The V gene lost 6 bases and the J gene lost 3 bases, with 14 bases spanning the gap. This CDR3 comprises 14 residues. Per germline, CDR1 MNHEY and CDR2 SMNVEV (reference sequence). For the CDR3, the DNA is TGTGCCAGCAGCCCATTGGGGGTCCACTATGGCTACACCTTC. It encodes CASSPLGVHYGYTF.